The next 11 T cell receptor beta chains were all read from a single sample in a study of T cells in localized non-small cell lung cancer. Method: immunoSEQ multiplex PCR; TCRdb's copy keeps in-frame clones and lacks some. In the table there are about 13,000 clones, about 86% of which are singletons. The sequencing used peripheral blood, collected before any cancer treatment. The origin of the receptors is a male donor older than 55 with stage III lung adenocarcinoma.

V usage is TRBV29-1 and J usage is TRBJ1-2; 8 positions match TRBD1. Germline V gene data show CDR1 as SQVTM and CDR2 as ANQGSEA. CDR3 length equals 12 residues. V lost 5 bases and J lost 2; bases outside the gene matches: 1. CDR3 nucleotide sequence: TGCAGCGTTAGGACAGGGAACTATGGCTACACCTTC. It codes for CSVRTGNYGYTF.

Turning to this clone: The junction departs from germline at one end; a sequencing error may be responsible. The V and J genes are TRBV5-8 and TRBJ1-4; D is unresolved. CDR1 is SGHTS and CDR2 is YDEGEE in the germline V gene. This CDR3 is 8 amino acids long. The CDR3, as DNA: TGTGCCAGCAGCTTCGGTGATTTT. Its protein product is CASSFGDF.

The CDR3 sequence: CASSEVAGELFF. The DNA of the CDR3 is TGTGCCAGCAGTGAAGTTGCCGGGGAGCTGTTTTTT. V and J are TRBV6-1 and TRBJ2-2; no clear D. Germline loops: CDR1 MNHNS, CDR2 SASEGT. This CDR3 is built from 12 residues. The V end lost 1 base, the J end lost 6 bases, and 3 bases lay between the germline ends.

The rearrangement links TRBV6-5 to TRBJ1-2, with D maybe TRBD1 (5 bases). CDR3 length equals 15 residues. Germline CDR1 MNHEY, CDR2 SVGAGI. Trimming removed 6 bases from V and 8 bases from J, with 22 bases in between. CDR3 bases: TGTGCCAGCAGACCTCCATGGGGCCGCCGTTCGGGCTACACCTTC. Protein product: CASRPPWGRRSGYTF.

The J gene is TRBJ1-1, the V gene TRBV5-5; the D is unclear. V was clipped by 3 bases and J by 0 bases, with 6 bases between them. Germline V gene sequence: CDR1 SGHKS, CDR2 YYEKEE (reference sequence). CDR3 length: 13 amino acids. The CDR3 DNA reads TGTGCCAGCAGCTGGGAACTGAACACTGAAGCTTTCTTT. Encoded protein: CASSWELNTEAFF.

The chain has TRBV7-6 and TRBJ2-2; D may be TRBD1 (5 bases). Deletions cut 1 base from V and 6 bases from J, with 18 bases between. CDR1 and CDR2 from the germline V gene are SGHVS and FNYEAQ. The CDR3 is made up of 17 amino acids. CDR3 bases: TGTGCCAGCAGCTTAGTGGGGCGGTGGTGGGTCCCCGGGGAGCTGTTTTTT. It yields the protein CASSLVGRWWVPGELFF. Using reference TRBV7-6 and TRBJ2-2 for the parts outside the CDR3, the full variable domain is GAGVSQSPRYKVTKRGQDVALRCDPISGHVSLYWYRQALGQGPEFLTYFNYEAQQDKSGLPNDRFSAERPEGSISTLTIQRTEQRDSAMYRCASSLVGRWWVPGELFFGEGSRLTVL.

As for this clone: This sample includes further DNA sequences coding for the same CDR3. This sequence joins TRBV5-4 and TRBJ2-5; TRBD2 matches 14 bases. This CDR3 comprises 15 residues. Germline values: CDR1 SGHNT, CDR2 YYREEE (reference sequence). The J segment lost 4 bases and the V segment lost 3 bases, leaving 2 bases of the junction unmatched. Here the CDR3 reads CASSSGLAGGETQYF. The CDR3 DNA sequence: TGTGCCAGCAGCTCTGGACTAGCGGGGGGAGAGACCCAGTACTTC. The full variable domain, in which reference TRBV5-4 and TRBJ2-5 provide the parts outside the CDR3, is ETGVTQSPTHLIKTRGQQVTLRCSSQSGHNTVSWYQQALGQGPQFIFQYYREEENGRGNFPPRFSGLQFPNYSSELNVNALELDDSALYLCASSSGLAGGETQYFGPGTRLLVL.

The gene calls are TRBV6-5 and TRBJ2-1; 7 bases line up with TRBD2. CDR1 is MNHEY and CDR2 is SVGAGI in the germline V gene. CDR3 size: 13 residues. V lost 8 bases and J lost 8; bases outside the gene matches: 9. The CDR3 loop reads CASYSGLSYEQFF. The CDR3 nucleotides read TGTGCCAGCTATAGCGGGCTCTCCTATGAGCAGTTCTTC.

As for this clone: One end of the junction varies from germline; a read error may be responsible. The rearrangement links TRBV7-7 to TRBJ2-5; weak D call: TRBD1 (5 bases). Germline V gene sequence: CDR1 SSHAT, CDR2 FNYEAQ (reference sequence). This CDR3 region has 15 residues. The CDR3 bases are TGTACCAGCAGCTTAGAGTCGACAGCCCAAGAGACCCAGTACTTC. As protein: CTSSLESTAQETQYF.

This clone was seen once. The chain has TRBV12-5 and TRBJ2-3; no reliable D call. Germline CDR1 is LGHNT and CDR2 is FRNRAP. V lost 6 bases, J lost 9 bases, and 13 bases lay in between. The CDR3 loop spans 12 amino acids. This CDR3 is CASGHGMETQYF. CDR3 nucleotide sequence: TGTGCTAGTGGCCATGGGATGGAAACGCAGTATTTT.

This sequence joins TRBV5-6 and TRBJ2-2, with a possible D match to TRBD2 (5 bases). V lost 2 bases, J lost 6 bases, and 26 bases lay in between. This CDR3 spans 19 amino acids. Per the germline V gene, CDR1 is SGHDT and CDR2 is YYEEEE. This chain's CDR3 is CASSLVGLAIEDAAGELFF. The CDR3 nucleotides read TGTGCCAGCAGCTTAGTAGGTCTAGCCATCGAAGACGCCGCCGGGGAGCTGTTTTTT. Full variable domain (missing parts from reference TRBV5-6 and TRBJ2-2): DAGVTQSPTHLIKTRGQQVTLRCSPKSGHDTVSWYQQALGQGPQFIFQYYEEEERQRGNFPDRFSGHQFPNYSSELNVNALLLGDSALYLCASSLVGLAIEDAAGELFFGEGSRLTVL.